These T cell receptor beta chains were read from a single sample in a study of shared clonotypes between healthy human individuals. Only in-frame clones appear in the TCRdb table, and some are missing; sequencing was by immunoSEQ multiplex PCR. The repertoire includes some 2,400,000 clones, nearly 97% of them detected once, and approximately 0.13% sits in the top ten. The sample was naive CD4+ T cells sorted from blood. The source of these receptors is a man aged 18 to 35 in good health. Both conserved end residues are part of each CDR3. Each record gives: CDR3 protein, CDR3 DNA, clone size, J gene, D gene, V gene. The D gene is left open where the match is weak. The size of a clone is reported for some rows only, either as once, few or many, or as a class for expanded clones.

CDR3aa: CASSFRGPDNSPLHF
CDR3nt: TGCGCCAGCAGCTTCCGGGGGCCGGATAATTCACCCCTCCACTTT
abundance: -
j_gene: TRBJ1-6
d_gene: -
v_gene: TRBV5-1

CDR3aa: CASSLSMNTEAFF
CDR3nt: TGTGCCAGCAGCTTGTCAATGAACACTGAAGCTTTCTTT
abundance: -
j_gene: TRBJ1-1
d_gene: -
v_gene: TRBV5-4

CDR3aa: CAWRPRGRGYGYTF
CDR3nt: TGTGCCTGGAGGCCCAGGGGGCGAGGCTATGGCTACACCTTC
abundance: -
j_gene: TRBJ1-2
d_gene: TRBD1
v_gene: TRBV30

CDR3aa: CAISDGAQDTQYF
CDR3nt: TGTGCCATCAGTGACGGCGCCCAGGATACGCAGTATTTT
abundance: -
j_gene: TRBJ2-3
d_gene: -
v_gene: TRBV10-3

CDR3aa: CASSSATGSVRGNTIYF
CDR3nt: TGCGCCAGCAGCTCTGCGACAGGGTCCGTTAGAGGAAACACCATATATTTT
abundance: once
j_gene: TRBJ1-3
d_gene: TRBD1
v_gene: TRBV5-1

CDR3aa: CASSSRGSSYNEQFF
CDR3nt: TGTGCCAGCAGCTCGCGGGGGAGCTCCTACAATGAGCAGTTCTTC
abundance: -
j_gene: TRBJ2-1
d_gene: TRBD2
v_gene: TRBV7-3

CDR3aa: CASTHGGTGGGNTIYF
CDR3nt: TGTGCCAGCACCCATGGCGGGACAGGGGGAGGAAACACCATATATTTT
abundance: -
j_gene: TRBJ1-3
d_gene: TRBD1
v_gene: TRBV7-8

CDR3aa: CSVATQIPYNEQFF
CDR3nt: TGCAGCGTTGCGACTCAAATCCCTTACAATGAGCAGTTCTTC
abundance: -
j_gene: TRBJ2-1
d_gene: -
v_gene: TRBV29-1

CDR3aa: CASTVRNEQYF
CDR3nt: TGTGCCAGCACCGTCCGGAACGAGCAGTACTTC
abundance: -
j_gene: TRBJ2-7
d_gene: -
v_gene: TRBV6-4

CDR3aa: CAWSVRPSTHGYTF
CDR3nt: TGTGCCTGGAGTGTACGTCCCTCTACCCATGGCTACACCTTC
abundance: -
j_gene: TRBJ1-2
d_gene: -
v_gene: TRBV30

CDR3aa: CASSSGTGILYGYTF
CDR3nt: TGTGCCAGCAGTTCCGGGACAGGGATTCTCTATGGCTACACCTTC
abundance: -
j_gene: TRBJ1-2
d_gene: TRBD1
v_gene: TRBV28

CDR3aa: CASSPRTGGNTIYF
CDR3nt: TGTGCCAGCAGCCCGAGGACAGGGGGAAACACCATATATTTT
abundance: -
j_gene: TRBJ1-3
d_gene: TRBD1
v_gene: TRBV11-2

CDR3aa: CAILDRGRFGYGYTF
CDR3nt: TGTGCCATCTTAGACAGGGGGCGATTTGGCTATGGCTACACCTTC
abundance: -
j_gene: TRBJ1-2
d_gene: TRBD1
v_gene: TRBV10-3

CDR3aa: CAINTGYQETQYF
CDR3nt: TGTGCCATCAATACAGGGTACCAAGAGACCCAGTACTTC
abundance: -
j_gene: TRBJ2-5
d_gene: -
v_gene: TRBV10-3

CDR3aa: CASRGGDGNQPQHF
CDR3nt: TGTGCCAGCAGAGGGGGCGACGGCAATCAGCCCCAGCATTTT
abundance: -
j_gene: TRBJ1-5
d_gene: TRBD1
v_gene: TRBV7-8

CDR3aa: CASSQSLGLAGTGELFF
CDR3nt: TGTGCCAGCAGCCAATCCCTGGGACTAGCGGGGACCGGGGAGCTGTTTTTT
abundance: once
j_gene: TRBJ2-2
d_gene: TRBD2
v_gene: TRBV11-2

CDR3aa: CASSDRIFGELFF
CDR3nt: TGTGCCAGCAGCGACAGGATATTCGGGGAGCTGTTTTTT
abundance: -
j_gene: TRBJ2-2
d_gene: -
v_gene: TRBV14

CDR3aa: CASSIRRNYGYTF
CDR3nt: TGTGCCAGTAGTATACGCAGGAACTATGGCTACACCTTC
abundance: -
j_gene: TRBJ1-2
d_gene: -
v_gene: TRBV19

CDR3aa: CASSFIGGRNEQFF
CDR3nt: TGTGCCAGCAGCTTTATCGGGGGACGCAATGAGCAGTTCTTC
abundance: once
j_gene: TRBJ2-1
d_gene: -
v_gene: TRBV11-1

CDR3aa: CASSQGQGRRNTEAFF
CDR3nt: TGTGCCAGCAGCCAAGGACAGGGAAGGAGGAACACTGAAGCTTTCTTT
abundance: -
j_gene: TRBJ1-1
d_gene: TRBD1
v_gene: TRBV7-9

CDR3aa: CASSGRGIMNTEAFF
CDR3nt: TGTGCCAGCAGTGGAAGGGGAATTATGAACACTGAAGCTTTCTTT
abundance: -
j_gene: TRBJ1-1
d_gene: -
v_gene: TRBV2

CDR3aa: CASSFQLNTEAFF
CDR3nt: TGTGCCAGCAGCTTCCAGTTGAACACTGAAGCTTTCTTT
abundance: -
j_gene: TRBJ1-1
d_gene: -
v_gene: TRBV7-9

CDR3aa: CASSRGGGSYEQYF
CDR3nt: TGTGCCAGCAGTCGGGGAGGGGGCTCCTACGAGCAGTACTTC
abundance: -
j_gene: TRBJ2-7
d_gene: -
v_gene: TRBV19

CDR3aa: CASSEAYGYTF
CDR3nt: TGTGCCAGCAGTGAGGCCTATGGCTACACCTTC
abundance: -
j_gene: TRBJ1-2
d_gene: -
v_gene: TRBV2

CDR3aa: CSVPGTPISGANVLTF
CDR3nt: TGCAGCGTTCCCGGGACTCCCATCTCTGGGGCCAACGTCCTGACTTTC
abundance: -
j_gene: TRBJ2-6
d_gene: -
v_gene: TRBV29-1

CDR3aa: CAGAGNTEAFF
CDR3nt: TGTGCCGGTGCAGGGAACACTGAAGCTTTCTTT
abundance: -
j_gene: TRBJ1-1
d_gene: -
v_gene: TRBV18

CDR3aa: CASSPTGLAGGADTQYF
CDR3nt: TGTGCCAGCTCACCCACGGGACTAGCGGGGGGGGCAGATACGCAGTATTTT
abundance: -
j_gene: TRBJ2-3
d_gene: TRBD2
v_gene: TRBV18

CDR3aa: CASSPQGTRQETQYF
CDR3nt: TGTGCCAGCTCACCCCAAGGGACTAGGCAAGAGACCCAGTACTTC
abundance: once
j_gene: TRBJ2-5
d_gene: TRBD2
v_gene: TRBV18

CDR3aa: CASNPRTGQGNSPLHF
CDR3nt: TGCGCCAGCAACCCTCGAACGGGACAGGGGAATTCACCCCTCCACTTT
abundance: few
j_gene: TRBJ1-6
d_gene: TRBD1
v_gene: TRBV4-1

CDR3aa: CASSYGRQYYGYTF
CDR3nt: TGTGCCAGCAGTTACGGTCGGCAGTACTATGGCTACACCTTC
abundance: -
j_gene: TRBJ1-2
d_gene: -
v_gene: TRBV6-5

CDR3aa: CASRRGPETQYF
CDR3nt: TGTGCCAGCAGGAGGGGGCCGGAGACCCAGTACTTC
abundance: -
j_gene: TRBJ2-5
d_gene: TRBD1
v_gene: TRBV6-5

CDR3aa: CASSVSRDPRTTIYF
CDR3nt: TGTGCCAGCAGCGTAAGCAGGGACCCGCGGACAACCATATATTTT
abundance: -
j_gene: TRBJ1-3
d_gene: -
v_gene: TRBV9

CDR3aa: CASSLPRADRGRRYEQYF
CDR3nt: TGTGCCAGCAGCTTACCCCGCGCTGACAGGGGTCGGCGTTACGAGCAGTACTTC
abundance: once
j_gene: TRBJ2-7
d_gene: TRBD1
v_gene: TRBV5-6

CDR3aa: CASSGGSYSYEQYF
CDR3nt: TGTGCCAGCAGTGGAGGGTCCTACTCCTACGAGCAGTACTTC
abundance: -
j_gene: TRBJ2-7
d_gene: -
v_gene: TRBV25-1

CDR3aa: CASSLAALHEQYF
CDR3nt: TGTGCCAGCAGCTTGGCGGCCCTCCACGAGCAGTACTTC
abundance: -
j_gene: TRBJ2-7
d_gene: -
v_gene: TRBV5-7

CDR3aa: CASSLTQGPGETQYF
CDR3nt: TGCGCCAGCAGCTTAACTCAGGGACCAGGAGAGACCCAGTACTTC
abundance: -
j_gene: TRBJ2-5
d_gene: -
v_gene: TRBV5-1

CDR3aa: CASSLGLRDRGSYNSPLHF
CDR3nt: TGTGCCAGCAGCTTAGGACTCCGGGACAGGGGGTCCTATAATTCACCCCTCCACTTT
abundance: -
j_gene: TRBJ1-6
d_gene: TRBD1
v_gene: TRBV7-9